A single T cell receptor beta chain is shown here with its context. This entry comes from a study of post-analysis software for immune sequencing data. Unique molecular identifiers had been added to the TCR beta cDNA libraries. MiXCR, run by TCRdb on the PCR reads, gives a single entry per CDR3 protein. This sample has 750,000 to 950,000 distinct CDR3 sequences; 40% to 55% occur once, and the top ten carry roughly 4.9%. Specimen: blood. The clonotype comes from a girl aged 10 to 17 with multiple sclerosis.

CDR3 region: CASSLVARGAGYNEQFF. In DNA, the CDR3 is TGTGCCAGCAGCTTAGTCGCGCGGGGGGCGGGATACAATGAGCAGTTCTTC. V usage is TRBV7-9 and J usage is TRBJ2-1; 8 bases map to TRBD2. The CDR3 totals 17 residues. CDR1 and CDR2 from the germline V gene are SEHNR and FQNEAQ (reference sequence). With 1 base clipped from V and 4 bases from J, the junction kept 9 bases outside the gene matches.